One and the same sample provided the 29 T cell receptor beta chains below, sequenced in a study of T cell responses to AZD1222 COVID-19 vaccine. Assay: immunoSEQ multiplex PCR; the TCRdb copy retains only in-frame clones and omits some. The data show 55,000 to 65,000 clones, 80% seen once. Sample: peripheral blood, taken 28 days after the second AZD1222 dose. These receptor sequences come from an adult who received the AZD1222 COVID-19 vaccine.

This chain connects TRBV19 to TRBJ1-5, with D tentatively TRBD1 (6 bases). V was cut by 8 bases and J by 3 bases, with 20 bases left in between. Germline CDR1 is LNHDA and CDR2 is SQIVND (reference sequence). The CDR3 consists of 16 residues. The DNA of the CDR3 is TGTGCCAGTCAAGATGGGGGGGCGTACTACAATCAGCCCCAGCATTTT. It encodes CASQDGGAYYNQPQHF.

In DNA, the CDR3 is TGTGCCGGGAGGGACAGTGCCACAGATACGCAGTATTTT. Its translation: CAGRDSATDTQYF. This chain connects TRBV6-5 to TRBJ2-3; D could derive from TRBD1 or TRBD2 (7 bases each). V lost 11 bases and J lost 2, with 14 bases in between. This CDR3 contains 13 residues. CDR1 and CDR2 from the germline V gene are MNHEY and SVGAGI.

V is TRBV20-1 and J is TRBJ1-2; D call uncertain. Germline V gives CDR1 DFQATT, CDR2 SNEGSKA (reference sequence). V lost 6 bases, J lost 7 bases, and 12 bases lay in between. The CDR3 covers 11 residues. Here the CDR3 DNA reads TGCAGTGCCCAAGGGATGCTTGGCTACACCTTC. Amino acid sequence: CSAQGMLGYTF.

The rearrangement joins TRBV10-2 to TRBJ1-4, with D perhaps TRBD1 (5 bases). CDR1 is WSHSY, CDR2 SAAADI, per germline. V gave up 3 bases and J gave up 4 bases, with 12 bases separating them. CDR3 length: 15 amino acids. CDR3 DNA sequence: TGCGCCAGCAGTGACCAAACGGGGGTTAATGAAAAACTGTTTTTT. Its protein is CASSDQTGVNEKLFF.

V is TRBV28 and J is TRBJ1-3, with 8 bases lining up with TRBD1. CDR1 and CDR2 from the germline V gene are MDHEN and SYDVKM. J gave up 2 bases and V 6 bases, and 6 bases lay outside the gene matches. The CDR3 is 15 amino acids. Written as DNA, the CDR3 is TGTGCCAGCAGAGGATCAGGGGGCGCTGGAAACACCATATATTTT. Translated, it gives CASRGSGGAGNTIYF.

The CDR3 DNA reads as TGTGCCAGCAGCCAAGTTCCCGGTGAAAAACTGTTTTTT. Translated, it gives CASSQVPGEKLFF. This sequence joins TRBV3-1 (or the pseudogene TRBV3-2) and TRBJ1-4; no firm D call. The CDR3 is 13 residues long. The V and J ends lost 1 base and 7 bases respectively, with 7 bases between them. CDR1 and CDR2 (germline): LGHDT, YNNKEL (reference sequence).

This clone came up a few times. The rearrangement links TRBV12-3 or TRBV12-4 to TRBJ2-1; the D is unclear. This CDR3 has 11 residues. V lost 2 bases and J lost 4, with 0 bases in between. The CDR3 is CASSLYNEQFF. The CDR3 DNA follows: TGTGCCAGCAGTTTATACAATGAGCAGTTCTTC.

CDR3 amino acids: CASSVAPGGVSGYTF. DNA of the CDR3: TGTGCCAGCAGCGTAGCGCCAGGAGGGGTCTCTGGCTACACCTTC. V gene TRBV9 combines with J gene TRBJ1-2; weak D call: TRBD1 (5 bases). The length of the CDR3 is 15 residues. Germline V gives CDR1 SGDLS, CDR2 YYNGEE. V was clipped by 0 bases and J by 7 bases, with 16 bases between them.

A few counts support this clone. This chain joins TRBV30 and TRBJ2-7, with D hard to call. The CDR3 length is 12 residues. Trimming left V 5 bases short and J 1 base short, with 9 bases between. The germline CDR1 and CDR2 sequences are GTSNPN and SVGIG (reference sequence). The CDR3, as DNA: TGTGCCTGGTCCTTGGGATCCTACGAGCAGTACTTC. It specifies CAWSLGSYEQYF.

This clone occurred a few times. V and J are TRBV15 and TRBJ2-7; perhaps TRBD1 as D (6 bases). Germline V lookup: CDR1 LNHNV, CDR2 YYDKDF (reference sequence). This CDR3 region has 14 residues. V dropped 0 bases and J dropped 4 bases, with 10 bases sitting between them. Here the CDR3 DNA reads TGTGCCACCAGCAGAGATGTAGGGGGTTACGAGCAGTACGTC. As protein: CATSRDVGGYEQYV.

CDR3 bases: TGCGCCAGCAGCTTGGGGGACAGGGGGAGCAATGAGCAGTTCTTC. Its translation is CASSLGDRGSNEQFF. This chain connects TRBV5-1 to TRBJ2-1; 11 bases match TRBD1. CDR1 is SGHRS, CDR2 YFSETQ, per germline. V lost 0 bases to trimming and J lost 6 bases; unmatched junction nucleotides: 2. This CDR3 contains 15 residues.

CDR3 amino acids: CASTPRTGGNTEAFF. CDR3 nucleotides: TGTGCCAGTACCCCTAGGACAGGGGGTAACACTGAAGCTTTCTTT. This chain connects TRBV19 to TRBJ1-1; TRBD1 matches 10 bases. CDR1 and CDR2 from the germline V gene are LNHDA and SQIVND (reference sequence). The V gene end was trimmed by 7 bases and the J gene end by 2 bases; junction bases not matched to a gene: 7. The CDR3 runs 15 residues.

The chain links TRBV7-9 to TRBJ1-4; 7 bases are shared with TRBD1. The CDR3 contains 14 residues. V was pared by 2 bases and J by 7 bases, with 4 bases of the junction left unmatched. The germline V gene has CDR1 SEHNR and CDR2 FQNEAQ (reference sequence). The CDR3 sequence: CASSLNRGGEKLFF. The CDR3 nucleotides read TGTGCCAGCAGCTTAAACAGGGGTGGTGAAAAACTGTTTTTT.

The V and J genes are TRBV10-3 and TRBJ1-2, with 7 bases that match TRBD1. Germline V lookup: CDR1 ENHRY, CDR2 SYGVKD. The V and J ends lost 6 bases and 0 bases, in that order; junction bases with no gene match: 4. The CDR3 runs to 14 residues. The CDR3 is CAISSGTANYGYTF. DNA for the CDR3: TGTGCCATCAGCTCCGGGACAGCTAACTATGGCTACACCTTC.

This clone has only one observation. The V gene is TRBV18, the J gene TRBJ2-1; 9 bases match TRBD1. V lost 3 bases to trimming and J lost 6 bases; unmatched junction nucleotides: 6. In germline, CDR1 is KGHSH, CDR2 LQKENI. This CDR3 is built from 15 residues. Here the CDR3 DNA reads TGTGCCAGCTCACCCGCCGGGACAGGGTCCAATGAGCAGTTCTTC. Translation gives CASSPAGTGSNEQFF. Full variable domain (missing parts from reference TRBV18 and TRBJ2-1): NAGVMQNPRHLVRRRGQEARLRCSPMKGHSHVYWYRQLPEEGLKFMVYLQKENIIDESGMPKERFSAEFPKEGPSILRIQQVVRGDSAAYFCASSPAGTGSNEQFFGPGTRLTVL.

The chain has TRBV5-1 and TRBJ2-1; D remains unclear. V was cut by 0 bases and J by 8 bases, with 12 bases left in between. Germline lookup yields CDR1 SGHRS and CDR2 YFSETQ. The CDR3 contains 14 residues. The CDR3 sequence is CASSLGSVVDEQFF. The CDR3, as DNA: TGCGCCAGCAGCTTGGGATCCGTAGTAGATGAGCAGTTCTTC.

This chain links TRBV28 with TRBJ1-5, with D unclear. V was clipped by 2 bases and J by 5 bases, with 7 bases between them. CDR1 and CDR2 (germline): MDHEN, SYDVKM. The CDR3 runs to 13 residues. The CDR3 loop reads CASSLAADQPQHF. The CDR3 DNA sequence: TGTGCCAGCAGTTTAGCAGCAGATCAGCCCCAGCATTTT.

The chain carries TRBV19 and TRBJ2-1; no clear D. From germline, CDR1 is LNHDA and CDR2 SQIVND (reference sequence). The CDR3 runs 15 residues. V dropped 5 bases and J dropped 0 bases, with 11 bases sitting between them. CDR3 sequence (DNA): TGTGCCAGTAGTCCAGCCGGGCGCTCCTACAATGAGCAGTTCTTC. Protein product: CASSPAGRSYNEQFF.

The V and J genes are TRBV11-2 and TRBJ1-2; the D gene is possibly TRBD1 (5 bases). V was trimmed by 4 bases and J by 6 bases, leaving 12 bases between them. The CDR3 has 13 amino acids. CDR1 is SGHAT, CDR2 FQNNGV, per germline. The CDR3 coding sequence is TGTGCCAGCAGCTCGCTCGGGGCTGATGGCTACACCTTC. This translates into CASSSLGADGYTF.

This chain joins TRBV3-1 (or the pseudogene TRBV3-2) and TRBJ1-3; TRBD1 might be the D (6 bases). V was trimmed by 0 bases and J by 2 bases, leaving 11 bases between them. The CDR3 is 16 amino acids. The germline V gene encodes CDR1 LGHDT and CDR2 YNNKEL (reference sequence). CDR3 loop: CASSQDFGGPGNTIYF. CDR3 DNA sequence: TGTGCCAGCAGCCAAGATTTCGGGGGGCCTGGAAACACCATATATTTT.

The genes are TRBV21-1 and TRBJ1-5. TRBV21-1 has pseudogene status. CDR3 length equals 15 residues. The CDR3 here is CASSKGARINQPQHF. In DNA form, the CDR3 reads TGTGCCAGCAGCAAAGGAGCCCGCATAAATCAGCCCCAGCATTTT.

The J gene is TRBJ1-1, the V gene TRBV3-1 (or the pseudogene TRBV3-2), with 8 bases that match TRBD1. The V and J ends lost 1 base and 6 bases, in that order; junction bases with no gene match: 13. Germline CDR1 LGHDT, CDR2 YNNKEL (reference sequence). This CDR3 is built from 17 residues. CDR3 loop: CASSQGTGPGGLAEAFF. The CDR3 region has the DNA TGTGCCAGCAGCCAAGGGACAGGGCCCGGGGGGTTAGCTGAAGCTTTCTTT.

CDR3 sequence: CASSGGANQPQHF. CDR3 DNA: TGTGCCAGCTCGGGTGGTGCCAATCAGCCCCAGCATTTT. The V call is TRBV18, the J call TRBJ1-5; D is undetermined. There are 13 residues in the CDR3. Germline lookup yields CDR1 KGHSH and CDR2 LQKENI. Trimming pared 6 bases from V and 3 bases from J, leaving 9 bases between.

V gene TRBV5-6 combines with J gene TRBJ1-3; TRBD1 matches at 8 bases. Germline V lookup: CDR1 SGHDT, CDR2 YYEEEE. The CDR3 has 14 amino acids. The J segment lost 2 bases and the V segment lost 3 bases, leaving 1 base of the junction unmatched. The CDR3 region has the DNA TGTGCCAGCAGCTCGGACAGGGCTGGAAACACCATATATTTT. Amino acid sequence: CASSSDRAGNTIYF.

The chain joins TRBV11-1 to TRBJ1-1, with D possibly TRBD1 on 6 matching bases. The germline CDR1 and CDR2 sequences are SGHAT and FQDESV (reference sequence). V was cut by 5 bases and J by 5 bases, with 12 bases left in between. The CDR3 is 13 amino acids. CDR3 region: CASSRTERTEAFF. CDR3 in DNA: TGTGCCAGCAGCCGGACAGAGAGGACTGAAGCTTTCTTT.

The chain is built from TRBV15 and TRBJ2-2; D not certain. Trimming pared 1 base from V and 6 bases from J, leaving 9 bases between. Germline V gene lookup returns CDR1 LNHNV and CDR2 YYDKDF (reference sequence). This CDR3 spans 14 amino acids. The CDR3 nucleotides read TGTGCCACCAGCAGAGGGCCAGGCCCCGGGGAGCTGTTTTTT. Translation: CATSRGPGPGELFF. The whole variable domain, filled in from reference TRBV15 and TRBJ2-2, reads DAMVIQNPRYQVTQFGKPVTLSCSQTLNHNVMYWYQQKSSQAPKLLFHYYDKDFNNEADTPDNFQSRRPNTSFCFLDIRSPGLGDTAMYLCATSRGPGPGELFFGEGSRLTVL.

This clone came up a few times. The rearrangement joins TRBV5-1 to TRBJ2-1; D is perhaps TRBD2 (6 bases). The germline V gene has CDR1 SGHRS and CDR2 YFSETQ. The ends were cut back, 3 bases at V and 10 bases at J, with 17 bases in the middle. This CDR3 region has 14 residues. The DNA of the CDR3 is TGCGCCAGCAGCTGGGGGGACCCCCTAGGGGAGCAGTTCTTC. Protein: CASSWGDPLGEQFF.

The J gene is TRBJ1-1, the V gene TRBV5-5; 8 bases match TRBD1. Germline V gene lookup returns CDR1 SGHKS and CDR2 YYEKEE (reference sequence). The CDR3 totals 14 residues. The junction had 4 bases not matched to a gene; V was cut back by 4 bases and J by 2 bases. The CDR3 here is CASSHGQGNTEAFF. CDR3 coding DNA: TGTGCCAGCAGCCATGGACAGGGAAACACTGAAGCTTTCTTT.

The chain has TRBV24-1 and TRBJ2-5, with D uncertain. Germline V CDR1 and CDR2: KGHDR, SFDVKD. The V end was cut by 5 bases, the J end by 1 base, with 7 bases between. The CDR3 loop spans 13 amino acids. The CDR3 loop reads CATSGGAQETQYF. In DNA, the CDR3 is TGTGCCACCAGTGGAGGAGCCCAAGAGACCCAGTACTTC.